The subject of this entry is one T cell receptor beta chain. Produced via immunoSEQ multiplex PCR; TCRdb's table is partial and in-frame only. Of 150,000 to 190,000 clones listed, approximately 90% are singletons. This sample is part of a study of T cell responses to AZD1222 COVID-19 vaccine. The CDR3 extends over 14 amino acids. Trimming took off 3 bases at V and 2 bases at J, with 11 bases between the two ends. Germline assignment: CDR1 MNHNS and CDR2 SASEGT. The V and J genes are TRBV6-1 and TRBJ2-7, with D perhaps TRBD2 (6 bases). The sample here was peripheral blood, taken on day 0 of AZD1222 vaccination. The sequence derives from an adult in good health. The CDR3 here is CASSDLASPYEQYF. The CDR3 bases are TGTGCCAGCAGTGACCTAGCGAGTCCCTACGAGCAGTACTTC.